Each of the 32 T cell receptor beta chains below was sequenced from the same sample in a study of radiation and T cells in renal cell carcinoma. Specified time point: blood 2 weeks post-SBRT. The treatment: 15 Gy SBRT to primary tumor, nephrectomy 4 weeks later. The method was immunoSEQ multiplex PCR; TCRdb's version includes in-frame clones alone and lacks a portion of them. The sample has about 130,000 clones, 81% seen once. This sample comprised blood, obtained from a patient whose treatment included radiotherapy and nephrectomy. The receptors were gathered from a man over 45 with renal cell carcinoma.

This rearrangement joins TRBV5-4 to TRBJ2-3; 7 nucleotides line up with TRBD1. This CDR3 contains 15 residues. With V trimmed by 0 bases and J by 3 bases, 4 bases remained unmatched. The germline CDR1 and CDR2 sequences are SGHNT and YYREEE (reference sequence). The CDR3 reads CASSLGQGETDTQYF. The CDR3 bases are TGTGCCAGCAGCTTGGGGCAGGGGGAAACAGATACGCAGTATTTT.

The CDR3 DNA sequence: TGCGCCAGCAGCCAAGTAGGGAGAACTAGCTCCTACGAGCAGTACTTC. Translating it yields CASSQVGRTSSYEQYF. This chain links TRBV4-1 with TRBJ2-7; D might be TRBD2 (5 bases). The CDR3 has 16 residues. In germline, CDR1 is MGHRA, CDR2 YSYEKL. The V end was cut by 1 base, the J end by 0 bases, with 13 bases between.

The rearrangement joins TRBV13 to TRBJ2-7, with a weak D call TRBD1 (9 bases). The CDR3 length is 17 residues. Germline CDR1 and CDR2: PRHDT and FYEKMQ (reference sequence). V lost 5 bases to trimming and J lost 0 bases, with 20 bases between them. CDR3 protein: CASSRTGVLAASYEQYF. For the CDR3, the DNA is TGTGCCAGCAGCCGGACAGGGGTACTAGCGGCCTCCTACGAGCAGTACTTC.

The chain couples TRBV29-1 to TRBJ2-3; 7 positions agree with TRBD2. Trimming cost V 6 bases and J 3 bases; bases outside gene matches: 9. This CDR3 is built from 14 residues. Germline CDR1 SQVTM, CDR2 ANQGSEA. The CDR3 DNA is TGCAGCGTAGGACGGGGGGTTAGGACAGATACGCAGTATTTT. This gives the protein CSVGRGVRTDTQYF.

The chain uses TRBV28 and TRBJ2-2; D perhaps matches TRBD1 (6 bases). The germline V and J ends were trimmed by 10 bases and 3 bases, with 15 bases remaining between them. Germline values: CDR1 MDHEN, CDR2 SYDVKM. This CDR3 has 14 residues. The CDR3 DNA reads TGTGCCACGCCCGGGACACCCGACACCGGGGAGCTGTTTTTT. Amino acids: CATPGTPDTGELFF.

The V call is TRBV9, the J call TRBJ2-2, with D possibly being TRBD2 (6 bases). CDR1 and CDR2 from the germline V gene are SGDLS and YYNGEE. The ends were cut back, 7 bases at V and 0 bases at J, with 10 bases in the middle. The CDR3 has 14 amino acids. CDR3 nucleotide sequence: TGTGCCAGCCGGCGGGACGCGAACACCGGGGAGCTGTTTTTT. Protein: CASRRDANTGELFF.

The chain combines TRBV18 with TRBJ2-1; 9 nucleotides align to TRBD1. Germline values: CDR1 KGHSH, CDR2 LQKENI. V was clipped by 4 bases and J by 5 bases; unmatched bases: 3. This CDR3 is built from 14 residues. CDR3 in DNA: TGTGCCAGCTCACGACAGGGGGATAACAATGAGCAGTTCTTC. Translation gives CASSRQGDNNEQFF. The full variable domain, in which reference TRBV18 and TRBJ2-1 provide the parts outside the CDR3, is NAGVMQNPRHLVRRRGQEARLRCSPMKGHSHVYWYRQLPEEGLKFMVYLQKENIIDESGMPKERFSAEFPKEGPSILRIQQVVRGDSAAYFCASSRQGDNNEQFFGPGTRLTVL.

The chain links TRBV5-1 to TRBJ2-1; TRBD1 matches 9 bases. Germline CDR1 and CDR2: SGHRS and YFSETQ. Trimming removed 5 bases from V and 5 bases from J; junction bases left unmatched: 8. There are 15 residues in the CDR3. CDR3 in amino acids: CASSATGGRNNEQFF. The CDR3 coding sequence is TGCGCCAGCAGTGCCACAGGGGGCAGAAACAATGAGCAGTTCTTC.

CDR3 loop: CASSGENRGRGGYTF. The CDR3 coding sequence is TGCGCCAGCAGCGGAGAGAACAGGGGGCGAGGTGGCTACACCTTC. The V and J genes are TRBV5-1 and TRBJ1-2; 9 nucleotides line up with TRBD1. V shed 4 bases, J shed 7 bases, and the junction held 11 bases outside the gene matches. Germline CDR1 is SGHRS and CDR2 is YFSETQ. CDR3 length: 15 amino acids.

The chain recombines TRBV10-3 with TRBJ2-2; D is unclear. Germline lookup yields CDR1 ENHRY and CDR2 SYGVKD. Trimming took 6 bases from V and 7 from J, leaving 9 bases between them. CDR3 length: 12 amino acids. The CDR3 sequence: CAIRGPVGELFF. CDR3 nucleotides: TGTGCCATCAGGGGCCCGGTCGGGGAGCTGTTTTTT.

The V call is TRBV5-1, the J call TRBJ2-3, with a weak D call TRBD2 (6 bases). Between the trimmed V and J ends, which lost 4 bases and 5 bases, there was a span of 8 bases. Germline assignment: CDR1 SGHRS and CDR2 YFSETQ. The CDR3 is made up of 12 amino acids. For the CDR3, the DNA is TGCGCCAGCAGCCCCGGGGGAGATACGCAGTATTTT. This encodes CASSPGGDTQYF.

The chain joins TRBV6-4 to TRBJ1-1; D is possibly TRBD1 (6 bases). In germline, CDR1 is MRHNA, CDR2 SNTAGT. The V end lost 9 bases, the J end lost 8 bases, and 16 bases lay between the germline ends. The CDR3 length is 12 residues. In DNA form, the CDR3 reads TGTGCCAGATGCAACGGGACATCGGAAGCTTTCTTT. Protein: CARCNGTSEAFF.

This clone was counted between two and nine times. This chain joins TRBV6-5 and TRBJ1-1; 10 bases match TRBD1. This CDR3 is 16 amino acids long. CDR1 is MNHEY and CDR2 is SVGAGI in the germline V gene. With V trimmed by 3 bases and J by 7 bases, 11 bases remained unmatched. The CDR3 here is CASSYEDRGAGGEAFF. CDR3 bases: TGTGCCAGCAGTTATGAGGACAGGGGGGCCGGGGGTGAAGCTTTCTTT.

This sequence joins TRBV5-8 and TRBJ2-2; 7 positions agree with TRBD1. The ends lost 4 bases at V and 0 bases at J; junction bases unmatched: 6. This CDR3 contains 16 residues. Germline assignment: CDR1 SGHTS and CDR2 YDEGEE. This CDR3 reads CASSLYQGANTGELFF. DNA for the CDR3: TGTGCCAGCAGCCTTTATCAGGGGGCGAACACCGGGGAGCTGTTTTTT.

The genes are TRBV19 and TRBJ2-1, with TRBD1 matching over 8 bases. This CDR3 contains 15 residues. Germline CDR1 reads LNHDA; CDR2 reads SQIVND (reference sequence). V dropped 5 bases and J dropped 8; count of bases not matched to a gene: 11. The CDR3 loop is CASSSTGTGFHEQFF. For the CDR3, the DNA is TGTGCCAGTAGTTCAACCGGGACAGGATTCCATGAGCAGTTCTTC.

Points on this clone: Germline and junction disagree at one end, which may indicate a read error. The CDR3 protein is CASSLGRLTGGPNTGELFF. The CDR3 DNA reads TGTGCTAGCAGCTTAGGTCGACTAACGGGGGGACCGAACACCGGGGAGCTGTTTTTT. This chain joins TRBV7-7 and TRBJ2-2; 7 bases fit TRBD2. The CDR3 runs 19 residues. Germline lookup yields CDR1 SSHAT and CDR2 FNYEAQ (reference sequence).

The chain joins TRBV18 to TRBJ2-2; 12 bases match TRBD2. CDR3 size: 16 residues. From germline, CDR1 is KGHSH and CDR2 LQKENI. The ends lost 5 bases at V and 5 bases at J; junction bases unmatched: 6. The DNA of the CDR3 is TGTGCCAGCTCATCTACTAGCGGGAGGCCTACCGGGGAGCTGTTTTTT. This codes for CASSSTSGRPTGELFF.

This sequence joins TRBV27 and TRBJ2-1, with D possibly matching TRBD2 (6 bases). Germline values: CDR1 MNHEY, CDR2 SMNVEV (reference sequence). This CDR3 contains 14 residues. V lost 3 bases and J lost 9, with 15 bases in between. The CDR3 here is CASSFLRLGGEQFF. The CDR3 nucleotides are TGTGCCAGCAGTTTCCTACGACTAGGTGGTGAGCAGTTCTTC.

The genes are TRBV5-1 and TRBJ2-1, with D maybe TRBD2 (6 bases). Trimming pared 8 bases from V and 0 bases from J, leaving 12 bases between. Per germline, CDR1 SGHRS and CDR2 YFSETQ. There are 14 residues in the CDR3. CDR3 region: CASSGALSYNEQFF. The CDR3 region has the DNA TGCGCCAGTTCGGGAGCACTCTCCTACAATGAGCAGTTCTTC.

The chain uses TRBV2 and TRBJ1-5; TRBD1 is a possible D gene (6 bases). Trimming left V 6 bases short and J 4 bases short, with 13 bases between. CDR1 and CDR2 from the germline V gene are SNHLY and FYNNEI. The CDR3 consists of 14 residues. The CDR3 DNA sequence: TGTGCCAGCAGCGACAGGAATTCTAATCAGCCCCAGCATTTT. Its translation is CASSDRNSNQPQHF.

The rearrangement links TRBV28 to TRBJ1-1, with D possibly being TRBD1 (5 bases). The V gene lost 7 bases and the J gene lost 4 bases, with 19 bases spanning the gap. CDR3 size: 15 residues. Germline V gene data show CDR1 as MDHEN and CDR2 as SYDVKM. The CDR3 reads CASTPRAWGTTEAFF. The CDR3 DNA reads TGTGCCAGCACCCCCCGGGCATGGGGGACCACTGAAGCTTTCTTT.

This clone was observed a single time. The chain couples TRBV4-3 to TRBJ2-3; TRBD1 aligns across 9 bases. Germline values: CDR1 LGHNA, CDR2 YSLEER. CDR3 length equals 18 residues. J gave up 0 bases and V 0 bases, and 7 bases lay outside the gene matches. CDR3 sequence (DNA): TGCGCCAGCAGCCAAGAAAGGGGGACAGGGATTAGCACAGATACGCAGTATTTT. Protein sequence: CASSQERGTGISTDTQYF.

The CDR3 DNA reads as TGCGCCAGCAGCCAAGATTACAATAGTCCTCCCCTGTTTTTT. Residues: CASSQDYNSPPLFF. The gene calls are TRBV4-3 and TRBJ2-2; D remains ambiguous. There are 14 residues in the CDR3. From germline, CDR1 is LGHNA and CDR2 YSLEER. V lost 0 bases and J 14 bases, leaving 16 bases between the germline ends.

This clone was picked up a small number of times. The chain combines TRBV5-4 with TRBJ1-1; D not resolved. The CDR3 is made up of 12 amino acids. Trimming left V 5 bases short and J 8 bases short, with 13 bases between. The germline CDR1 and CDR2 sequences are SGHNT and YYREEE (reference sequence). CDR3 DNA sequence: TGTGCCAGCAGTAAAGGTCCGGGCGAAGCTTTCTTT. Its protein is CASSKGPGEAFF.

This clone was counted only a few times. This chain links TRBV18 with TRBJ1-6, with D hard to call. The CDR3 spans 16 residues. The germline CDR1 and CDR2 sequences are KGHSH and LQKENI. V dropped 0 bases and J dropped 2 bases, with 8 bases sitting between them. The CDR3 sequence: CASSPPQATYNSPLHF. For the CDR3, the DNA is TGTGCCAGCTCACCACCCCAGGCTACCTATAATTCACCCCTCCACTTT.

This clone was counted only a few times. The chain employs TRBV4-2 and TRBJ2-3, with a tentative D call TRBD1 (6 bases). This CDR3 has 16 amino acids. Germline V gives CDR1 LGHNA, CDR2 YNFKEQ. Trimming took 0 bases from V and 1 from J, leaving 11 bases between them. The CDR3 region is CASSQEAGVGTDTQYF. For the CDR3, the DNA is TGTGCCAGCAGCCAAGAGGCAGGGGTTGGCACAGATACGCAGTATTTT.

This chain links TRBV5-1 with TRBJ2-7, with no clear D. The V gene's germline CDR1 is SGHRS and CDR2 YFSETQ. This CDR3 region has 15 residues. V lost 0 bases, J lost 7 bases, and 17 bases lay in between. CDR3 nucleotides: TGCGCCAGCAGCTTGGATCCCTCTACGTCTTTGGAGCAGTACTTC. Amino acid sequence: CASSLDPSTSLEQYF.

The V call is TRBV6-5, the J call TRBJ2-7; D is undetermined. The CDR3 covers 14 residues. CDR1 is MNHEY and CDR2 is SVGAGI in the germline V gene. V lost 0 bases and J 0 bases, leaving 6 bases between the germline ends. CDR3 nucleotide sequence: TGTGCCAGCAGTTACTCGATAAGCTCCTACGAGCAGTACTTC. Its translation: CASSYSISSYEQYF.

The CDR3, as DNA: TGTGCCATCAGTGATTTTACTAGCGGGAGGTACAATGAGCAGTTCTTC. It yields the protein CAISDFTSGRYNEQFF. The V call is TRBV10-3, the J call TRBJ2-1, with 12 bases fitting TRBD2. Germline CDR1 reads ENHRY; CDR2 reads SYGVKD. Trimming removed 3 bases from V and 4 bases from J; junction bases left unmatched: 4. This CDR3 comprises 16 residues.

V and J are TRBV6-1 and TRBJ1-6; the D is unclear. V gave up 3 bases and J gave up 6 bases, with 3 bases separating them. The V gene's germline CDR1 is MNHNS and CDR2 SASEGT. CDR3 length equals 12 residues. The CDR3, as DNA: TGTGCCAGCAGTGACGGTAATTCACCCCTCCACTTT. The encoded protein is CASSDGNSPLHF.

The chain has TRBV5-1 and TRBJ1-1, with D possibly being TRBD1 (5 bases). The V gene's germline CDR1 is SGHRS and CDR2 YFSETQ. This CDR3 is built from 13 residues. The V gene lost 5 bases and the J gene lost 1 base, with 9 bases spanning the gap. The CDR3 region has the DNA TGCGCCAGCAGGGATCAGGGGAACACTGAAGCTTTCTTT. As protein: CASRDQGNTEAFF.

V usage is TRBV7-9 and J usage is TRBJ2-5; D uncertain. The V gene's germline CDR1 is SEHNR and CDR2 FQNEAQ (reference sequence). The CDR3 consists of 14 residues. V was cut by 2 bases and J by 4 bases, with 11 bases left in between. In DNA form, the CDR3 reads TGTGCCAGCAGCTTACTCCCAACGGGAGAGACCCAGTACTTC. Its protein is CASSLLPTGETQYF.